The following is a T cell receptor (beta chain) sequence with its context. This specimen belongs to a study of T cells in Graves' hyperthyroidism and ophthalmopathy. TCR beta CDR3 regions were amplified from RNA transcripts. HTBI primers were the set used in a first-round RT-PCR of the TCR CDR3. MiXCR was run by TCRdb on the multiplex PCR reads, yielding one entry per CDR3 protein. The sample has 330,000 or so distinct CDR3 sequences, about a sixth seen once. The clonotype was recovered from a woman between 35 and 50 years old with Graves' ophthalmopathy. Input material: blood.

The CDR3 DNA sequence: TGTGCCAGCAGTTATCACCCCAGGGGGTACAATCAGCCCCAGCATTTT. It translates to CASSYHPRGYNQPQHF. This sequence joins TRBV6-5 and TRBJ1-5; 7 bases are a match to TRBD1. CDR1 and CDR2 (germline): MNHEY, SVGAGI. Trimming cost V 3 bases and J 3 bases; bases outside gene matches: 8. The CDR3 consists of 16 residues.